This T cell receptor beta chain was captured by sequencing in a study of spatial heterogeneity in lung cancer. A distinct unique molecular identifier was carried by each TCR cDNA molecule. TCRdb redid the calling of the 5' RACE reads with MiXCR, one entry per CDR3 protein. This sample has tens of thousands of distinct CDR3 sequences, with 6.5% to 9% found just once. This sample's time point: sample taken at primary tumor resection. There were 72 donors, all of them untreated patients with early-stage non-small cell lung cancer. Whole RNA, which was extracted from tumor, nontumor lung tissue or frozen PBMC, was sequenced without any cell sorting. The germline V gene encodes CDR1 KGHSH and CDR2 LQKENI. V lost 8 bases, J lost 0 bases, and 13 bases lay in between. The CDR3 runs 15 residues. Broader study findings: Compared with follow-up, resection was when ubiquitous expanded tumor TCRs appeared in blood more.

The sample holds many counts of this clonotype. Antigen unknown. The V and J genes are TRBV18 and TRBJ2-2; D perhaps matches TRBD1 (5 bases). This receptor was identified in a female donor with early-stage non-small cell lung cancer. The sequenced sample was PBMCs, obtained at surgery. In DNA, the CDR3 is TGTGCCAGCCCACGGTCCAGGGCGAACACCGGGGAGCTGTTTTTT. Translating it yields CASPRSRANTGELFF.